This T cell receptor beta chain stems from a study of blood T cell repertoires in COVID-19. Turning to the study itself: The origin of the acute and convalescent COVID-19 samples was the United States, Italy and Spain. T cells, B-cell-depleted T cells, or PBMCs provided the cDNA or gDNA that served as material.

In this sample, this clone turned up once. The V and J ends lost 5 bases and 8 bases, in that order; junction bases with no gene match: 11. Germline CDR1 MNHEY, CDR2 SMNVEV (reference sequence). The CDR3 length is 14 residues. The repertoire was sequenced with immunoSEQ multiplex PCR; TCRdb's copy has only in-frame clones and lacks some. The sample consists of 250,000 to 400,000 clones, 90% of them appearing once. Two negative PCRs, clearance, or symptom resolution were required of recovered Cohort 3 donors. This sequence joins TRBV27 and TRBJ1-1; the match to TRBD1 covers 7 bases. The clonotype comes from a man aged 60 to 69 who had recovered from COVID-19. Sequencing used PBMCs or T cells enriched from blood (not recorded which). The CDR3 sequence: CASSRISEDREAFF. DNA for the CDR3: TGTGCCAGCAGTCGCATTAGCGAGGACAGGGAAGCTTTCTTT.